These T cell receptor beta chains were read from a single sample in a study of glioma-infiltrating T cells after dendritic cell vaccination. Sequenced by immunoSEQ multiplex PCR; TCRdb stores in-frame clones only, minus some. The sample records roughly 100,000 clones, 90% being singletons. The source material was blood, sampled after dendritic cell vaccination. Receptor source: a human donor with glioblastoma. The CDR3 runs from the conserved cysteine through the conserved F or W. Each record gives: J gene, clone size, V gene, D gene, CDR3 DNA, CDR3 protein. The D gene is left open where the match is weak. Clone size is stated in some rows and not others, as once, few, many or a class when expanded.

TRBJ1-5 . TRBV30 . TGTGCCTGGAGTGCAGAAGACAGACAGCCCCAGCATTTT CAWSAEDRQPQHF
TRBJ2-5 once TRBV2 TRBD2 TGTGCCAGCAGCGGCGGGAGGGGAGAGACCCAGTACTTC CASSGGRGETQYF
TRBJ2-7 . TRBV4-2 TRBD1 TGTGCCAGCAGCCCACTCCCCGGGACAGGATCCTACGAGCAGTACTTC CASSPLPGTGSYEQYF
TRBJ1-2 . TRBV6-5 TRBD1 TGTGCCAGCAGTCTCCAGGACAGGGGCTATGGCTACACCTTC CASSLQDRGYGYTF
TRBJ2-2 . TRBV5-1 TRBD1 TGCGCCAGCAGCTTGGGACAGGGGGCCGGGGAGCTGTTTTTT CASSLGQGAGELFF
TRBJ1-4 . TRBV7-9 TRBD1 TGTGCCAGCAGCGAGGGGACAGGGGGGAATGAAAAACTGTTTTTT CASSEGTGGNEKLFF
TRBJ1-2 . TRBV4-1 . TGCGCCAGCAGCCACCTAACAGGGTACGATGGCTACACCTTC CASSHLTGYDGYTF
TRBJ1-1 . TRBV11-1 . TGTGCCAGCAGCTTACGCAGGGGAAGGACTGAAGCTTTCTTT CASSLRRGRTEAFF
TRBJ1-3 . TRBV6-1 . TGTGCCACCTTTGGGGGGGCCAACTCTGGAAACACCATATATTTT CATFGGANSGNTIYF
TRBJ2-1 . TRBV19 TRBD2 TGTGCCAGTAGTCTCCTCCGGGGGGAATCCTACAATGAGCAGTTCTTC CASSLLRGESYNEQFF
TRBJ1-2 . TRBV25-1 TRBD1 TGTGCCAGCAGTGAACCGGGACAGGGGTATGGCTACACCTTC CASSEPGQGYGYTF